This T cell receptor beta chain was retrieved from a study of OX40 agonist ivuxolimab in advanced cancers. Regarding the research as a whole: Ivuxolimab, which targeted the costimulatory receptor OX40 (CD134), was an agonistic, fully human IgG2 monoclonal antibody. Intravenous ivuxolimab was administered to patients every 2 weeks at six dose levels: 0.01, 0.1, 0.3, 1.5, 3 and 10 mg/kg. Of the roughly 52 dose-escalation patients, hepatocellular carcinoma was present in about 20, melanoma in some 15, renal cell carcinoma in 9 and head and neck cancer in 9. In the dose-escalation cohort, around 80% of patients were male, and the mean age was approximately 60 years with a range of about 20 to 80. Prior anti-PD-1, anti-PD-L1 or anti-CTLA-4 therapy was permitted, and checkpoint inhibitors had been received by more than 35% of dose-escalation patients. Partial responses occurred in three dose-escalation patients, of whom one had hepatocellular carcinoma and two had cutaneous melanoma. The purpose of peripheral TCRbeta sequencing was to test whether ivuxolimab changed TCR sequence diversity and led to clonal T-cell expansion. The paper covers the monotherapy dose-escalation part of the phase I ivuxolimab trial, which included N of about 56 patients.

The CDR3 has 15 amino acids, counting the end cysteine and phenylalanine. Only the CDR3 DNA stays, 45 bases, in frame from base 1. CDR1 SEHNR and CDR2 FQNEAQ were looked up in the germline V gene (reference sequence). The germline ends are 12 bases apart after V is trimmed by 3 bases and J by 1 base. The trial excluded patients who had a history of autoimmune disease or who were on systemic immunosuppression. Peripheral blood for TCR sequencing was collected from all dose cohorts at baseline, on cycle 4 day 1, and on cycle 7 day 1. Samples came from an open-label, multicenter, first-in-human phase I dose-escalation trial of ivuxolimab. Adults with locally advanced or metastatic head and neck squamous cell, hepatocellular, melanoma or renal cell carcinoma were enrolled in the trial. CD4+ and CD8+ T cells were sorted separately from peripheral blood before TCR sequencing. To sequence the TCRbeta CDR3 region, genomic DNA was isolated from the sorted cells. The immunoSEQ Assay was used to sequence the TCRbeta CDR3 regions. The immuneACCESS repertoire file appears here via TCRdb, limited to in-frame rearrangements. These files lack a portion of the clones; in checked studies, under half of the deficit traces to unresolved V genes, and the cause of the others is not known. Counted in this sample were about 40,000 clones; roughly nine tenths of them appeared once. The top ten clones comprise roughly an eighth of the sample.

Results the study describes overall, beyond this receptor: After ivuxolimab, more expanded clones were found on average in CD8+ T cells than in CD4+ T cells. Partial responders in the 0.1-3.0 mg/kg groups had among the lowest normalized peripheral clonal expansion, especially among CD8+ T cells. At doses of 0.1 to 3.0 mg/kg, clonal expansion of both CD4+ and CD8+ blood T cells was observed from baseline to week 6. Which antigens the clonally expanded peripheral T cells were specific for was not determined. Low levels of normalized T-cell clonal expansion were also seen in some nonresponding patients.

As concerns this clone: What this receptor recognizes is not known. Per-base qualities were not stored, and no clone one base away is much larger.

The V and J segments used are TRBV7-9 and TRBJ1-1, and the D gene may be TRBD1, 5 bases matching. Sequences were derived from CD4+ or CD8+ T cells sorted from blood, sampled in a trial of the OX40 agonist ivuxolimab. The clonotype was recovered from an adult with an advanced solid tumor such as melanoma, head and neck, liver or kidney cancer. Here is the DNA: TGTGCCAGCAGCTTGGGGTGGGGCCGGAACACTGAAGCTTTCTTT. Protein translation: CASSLGWGRNTEAFF.